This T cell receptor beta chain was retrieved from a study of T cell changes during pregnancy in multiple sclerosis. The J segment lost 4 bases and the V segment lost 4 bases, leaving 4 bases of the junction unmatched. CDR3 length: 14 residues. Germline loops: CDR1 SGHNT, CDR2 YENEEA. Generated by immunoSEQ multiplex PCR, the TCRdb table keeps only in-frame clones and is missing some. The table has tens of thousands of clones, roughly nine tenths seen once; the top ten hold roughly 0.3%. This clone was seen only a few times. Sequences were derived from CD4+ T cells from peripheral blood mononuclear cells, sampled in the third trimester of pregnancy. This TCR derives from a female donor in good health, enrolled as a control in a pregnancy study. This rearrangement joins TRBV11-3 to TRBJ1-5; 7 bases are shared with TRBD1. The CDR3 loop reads CASSSNRGNQPQHF. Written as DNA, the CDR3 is TGTGCCAGCAGCTCCAACAGGGGTAATCAGCCCCAGCATTTT.